The 19 T cell receptor beta chains below come from one sample, sequenced in a study of T cells after posttransplantation cyclophosphamide. TCRdb's copy holds only in-frame clones and misses some; the assay was immunoSEQ multiplex PCR. The sample holds some 10,000 clones, and no clone turns up only once. Cyclophosphamide on days +3 and +4 followed busulfan-fludarabine conditioning and a marrow graft. The sample consisted of PBMCs, taken after allogeneic stem cell transplant with posttransplant cyclophosphamide. These receptors were obtained from a female patient aged 40 to 55 who received an allogeneic stem cell transplant from a related donor, was CMV-positive, and had no GVHD. These T cells may partly come from the graft donor.

This clone has ten or more counts. The V gene is TRBV6-6, the J gene TRBJ1-3, with D tentatively TRBD1 (6 bases). There are 15 residues in the CDR3. Germline-derived CDR1 and CDR2 are MNHNY and SVGAGI (reference sequence). With 5 bases removed from V and 3 bases from J, the gap between germline ends came to 14 bases. In DNA, the CDR3 is TGTGCCAGCAGTAAGGTACAGGGAAGTGGAAACACCATATATTTT. It codes for CASSKVQGSGNTIYF.

This clone has a count of ten or more. This rearrangement joins TRBV19 to TRBJ1-3, with a possible D match to TRBD1 (5 bases). CDR1 is LNHDA, CDR2 SQIVND, per germline (reference sequence). Trimming cost V 4 bases and J 4 bases, with 8 bases left between them. The CDR3 covers 13 residues. The CDR3 DNA is TGTGCCAGTAGTACCGGACAAGGAAACACCATATATTTT. Amino acid sequence: CASSTGQGNTIYF.

This clone was seen ten or more times. This sequence joins TRBV28 and TRBJ1-1; D remains ambiguous. CDR1 MDHEN and CDR2 SYDVKM come from the germline V gene. The CDR3 contains 13 residues. With 2 bases removed from V and 8 bases from J, the gap between germline ends came to 12 bases. Here the CDR3 reads CASSLNVPLEAFF. The DNA of the CDR3 is TGTGCCAGCAGTTTAAATGTTCCCCTCGAAGCTTTCTTT.

This clone was seen at least ten times. This chain links TRBV7-9 with TRBJ2-7; no firm D call. The CDR3 consists of 13 residues. V was pared by 1 base and J by 2 bases, with 6 bases between. Germline V gives CDR1 SEHNR, CDR2 FQNEAQ (reference sequence). CDR3 DNA: TGTGCCAGCAGCTTAGATGTAGCCTACGAGCAGTACTTC. Its translation is CASSLDVAYEQYF. The entire variable domain, with the rest obtained from reference TRBV7-9 and TRBJ2-7, is as follows: DTGVSQNPRHKITKRGQNVTFRCDPISEHNRLYWYRQTLGQGPEFLTYFQNEAQLEKSRLLSDRFSAERPKGSFSTLEIQRTEQGDSAMYLCASSLDVAYEQYFGPGTRLTVT.

This clone was observed a handful of times. The chain recombines TRBV6-1 with TRBJ2-4; possible D gene TRBD1, 5 bases. Per the germline V gene, CDR1 is MNHNS and CDR2 is SASEGT. The CDR3 is 14 residues long. The V end lost 6 bases, the J end lost 0 bases, and 9 bases lay between the germline ends. The CDR3 sequence: CASRTESAKNIQYF. Written as DNA, the CDR3 is TGTGCCAGCAGGACAGAATCAGCCAAAAACATTCAGTACTTC.

This clone was observed at least ten times. The chain links TRBV5-1 to TRBJ2-3; 8 bases are a match to TRBD1. The CDR3 spans 14 residues. J lost 2 bases, V lost 4 bases, and 3 bases had no gene match. Germline loops: CDR1 SGHRS, CDR2 YFSETQ. CDR3 region: CASSRTGSTDTQYF. In DNA, the CDR3 is TGCGCCAGCAGCCGGACAGGGTCCACAGATACGCAGTATTTT.

Many counts were recorded for this clone. The chain carries TRBV28 and TRBJ2-2; maybe TRBD1 (5 bases). The ends were cut back, 5 bases at V and 1 base at J, with 11 bases in the middle. Per germline, CDR1 MDHEN and CDR2 SYDVKM. The CDR3 contains 15 residues. As DNA, the CDR3 is TGTGCCAGCAGTCCCACGACAGAGAACACCGGGGAGCTGTTTTTT. Its protein is CASSPTTENTGELFF.

At least ten counts were recorded for this clone. The rearrangement uses TRBV10-3 and TRBJ1-2, with D possibly matching TRBD1 (5 bases). With 3 bases removed from V and 7 bases from J, the gap between germline ends came to 12 bases. CDR1 and CDR2 (germline): ENHRY, SYGVKD. The CDR3 length is 13 residues. The CDR3 region is CAISDGSRAGYTF. The CDR3 region has the DNA TGTGCCATCAGTGATGGGTCCAGGGCTGGCTACACCTTC.

Many counts were recorded for this clone. The chain uses TRBV5-6 and TRBJ2-3; D is perhaps TRBD1 (7 bases). This CDR3 is 15 amino acids long. V gave up 0 bases and J gave up 4 bases, with 12 bases separating them. The germline CDR1 and CDR2 sequences are SGHDT and YYEEEE. CDR3 loop: CASSLGLGGPDTQYF. The CDR3 DNA follows: TGTGCCAGCAGCTTGGGACTAGGGGGCCCAGATACGCAGTATTTT.

This clone was found many times. The rearrangement joins TRBV13 to TRBJ2-3; TRBD1 matches at 8 bases. The CDR3 is made up of 16 amino acids. Germline V gives CDR1 PRHDT, CDR2 FYEKMQ (reference sequence). V lost 5 bases to trimming and J lost 1 base; unmatched junction nucleotides: 8. The CDR3 is CASSKKTGVGTDTQYF. CDR3 sequence (DNA): TGTGCCAGCAGCAAAAAGACAGGGGTCGGCACAGATACGCAGTATTTT.

This clone was recorded at least ten times. The chain links TRBV5-4 to TRBJ1-1; weak D call: TRBD1 (6 bases). V was pared by 3 bases and J by 2 bases, with 8 bases between. CDR1 is SGHNT, CDR2 YYREEE, per germline (reference sequence). This CDR3 contains 13 residues. For the CDR3, the DNA is TGTGCCAGCAGCTGGGGGCCCAACACTGAAGCTTTCTTT. This gives the protein CASSWGPNTEAFF. The full variable domain, its missing parts supplied by reference TRBV5-4 and TRBJ1-1, is ETGVTQSPTHLIKTRGQQVTLRCSSQSGHNTVSWYQQALGQGPQFIFQYYREEENGRGNFPPRFSGLQFPNYSSELNVNALELDDSALYLCASSWGPNTEAFFGQGTRLTVV.

The J gene is TRBJ1-2, the V gene TRBV6-1; the D gene is possibly TRBD1 (6 bases). The CDR3 is 16 residues long. Trimming shortened V by 2 bases and J by 0 bases, and 13 bases separated the two germline ends. In germline, CDR1 is MNHNS, CDR2 SASEGT. CDR3: CASSEWGPRSNYGYTF. The CDR3 DNA reads as TGTGCCAGCAGTGAATGGGGGCCTCGGTCTAACTATGGCTACACCTTC.

This clone was counted at least ten times. The chain is built from TRBV7-3 and TRBJ2-2; 12 nucleotides match TRBD1. V was pared by 8 bases and J by 6 bases, with 13 bases of the junction left unmatched. Germline V gives CDR1 SGHTA, CDR2 FQGTGA. The CDR3 is 17 amino acids. The DNA for the CDR3 is TGTGCCAGCCCCATTTCCGGGGGACAGGGGGCATCCGGGGAGCTGTTTTTT. As protein: CASPISGGQGASGELFF.

This clone was counted only a few times. J is TRBJ2-3 and V is TRBV24-1; 8 nucleotides line up with TRBD1. Unmatched junction bases numbered 6, after V lost 3 bases and J lost 2 bases. Per germline, CDR1 KGHDR and CDR2 SFDVKD. The CDR3 covers 16 residues. CDR3 loop: CATSDRTGGDTDTQYF. The CDR3, as DNA: TGTGCCACCAGTGATAGAACAGGGGGAGACACAGATACGCAGTATTTT.

This clone showed up many times. The chain employs TRBV19 and TRBJ1-1; D is perhaps TRBD1 (5 bases). The length of the CDR3 is 17 residues. Germline V gene data show CDR1 as LNHDA and CDR2 as SQIVND (reference sequence). V lost 3 bases and J 2 bases, leaving 19 bases between the germline ends. Here the CDR3 DNA reads TGTGCCAGTAGTATTGGGGCCACCTTAGGGGCAAACACTGAAGCTTTCTTT. Its translation: CASSIGATLGANTEAFF.

This clone was seen many times. This rearrangement joins TRBV5-4 to TRBJ2-7; TRBD1 matches at 7 bases. The CDR3 is 15 amino acids. Trimming cost V 0 bases and J 0 bases; bases outside gene matches: 3. CDR1 is SGHNT, CDR2 YYREEE, per germline (reference sequence). The CDR3 spells CASSLGTGFSYEQYF. The CDR3 region has the DNA TGTGCCAGCAGCTTGGGGACAGGCTTCTCCTACGAGCAGTACTTC.

This clone was found many times. J is TRBJ2-1 and V is TRBV14; weak D call: TRBD1 (6 bases). Germline V gene data show CDR1 as SGHDN and CDR2 as FVKESK. V was trimmed by 4 bases and J by 7 bases, leaving 14 bases between them. This CDR3 is built from 14 residues. CDR3 residues: CASSPNRVWNEQFF. DNA for the CDR3: TGTGCCAGCAGCCCCAACAGGGTGTGGAATGAGCAGTTCTTC.

This chain links TRBV25-1 with TRBJ1-3; TRBD1 matches 8 bases. The V segment lost 2 bases and the J segment 0 bases; nucleotides outside the gene matches: 6. Germline V gene lookup returns CDR1 MGHDK and CDR2 SYGVNS. The length of the CDR3 is 17 residues. Here the CDR3 reads CASSERTGTGSGNTIYF. As DNA, the CDR3 is TGTGCCAGCAGTGAAAGGACCGGGACAGGCTCTGGAAACACCATATATTTT. Supplemented by reference TRBV25-1 and TRBJ1-3, the full variable domain reads EADIYQTPRYLVIGTGKKITLECSQTMGHDKMYWYQQDPGMELHLIHYSYGVNSTEKGDLSSESTVSRIRTEHFPLTLESARPSHTSQYLCASSERTGTGSGNTIYFGEGSWLTVV.

This clone has ten or more counts. The rearrangement links TRBV5-4 to TRBJ1-1, with D maybe TRBD1 (5 bases). The V end lost 2 bases, the J end lost 8 bases, and 13 bases lay between the germline ends. This CDR3 contains 13 residues. CDR1 SGHNT and CDR2 YYREEE come from the germline V gene (reference sequence). CDR3 protein: CASSFFQGGEAFF. CDR3 DNA sequence: TGTGCCAGCAGCTTTTTTCAGGGCGGAGAAGCTTTCTTT.